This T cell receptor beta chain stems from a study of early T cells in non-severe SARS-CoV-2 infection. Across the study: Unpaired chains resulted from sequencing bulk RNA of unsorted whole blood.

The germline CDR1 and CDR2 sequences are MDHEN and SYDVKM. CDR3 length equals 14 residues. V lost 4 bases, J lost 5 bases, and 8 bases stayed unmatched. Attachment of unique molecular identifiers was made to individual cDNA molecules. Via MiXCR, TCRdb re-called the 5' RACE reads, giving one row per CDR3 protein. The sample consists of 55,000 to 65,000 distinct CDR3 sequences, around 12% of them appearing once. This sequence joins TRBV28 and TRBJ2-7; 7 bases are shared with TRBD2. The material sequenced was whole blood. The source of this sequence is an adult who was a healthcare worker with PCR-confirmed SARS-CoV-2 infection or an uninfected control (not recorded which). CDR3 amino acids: CASSSSGVGDEQYF. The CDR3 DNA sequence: TGTGCCAGCAGTTCGAGCGGGGTAGGGGACGAGCAGTACTTC.